The rows below give T cell receptor beta chains drawn from one sample of a study of cytotoxic CD8 clonotypes in ibrutinib-treated CLL. Method: immunoSEQ multiplex PCR; TCRdb's copy keeps in-frame clones and lacks some. This sample has some 50,000 clones, with under 75% found just once. Material: PBMCs, obtained after 12 months of ibrutinib treatment. These receptors were taken from a human donor with chronic lymphocytic leukemia. Each CDR3 is given with its conserved first and last residue. The D gene is left open where the match is weak. Clone sizes are given selectively: once, few, many, or a class where the clone is expanded.

d_gene	len	v_gene	abundance	j_gene	CDR3aa	CDR3nt
TRBD1	14	TRBV5-4	.	TRBJ1-2	CASSRAGGVYGYTF	TGTGCCAGCAGCCGGGCAGGGGGAGTCTATGGCTACACCTTC
TRBD1	14	TRBV5-1	once	TRBJ2-5	CASSWGQGLETQYF	TGCGCCAGCAGCTGGGGACAGGGTCTGGAGACCCAGTACTTC
.	15	TRBV6-5	.	TRBJ2-1	CASSYGVSFYGEQFF	TGTGCCAGCAGTTATGGTGTGTCCTTTTATGGTGAGCAGTTCTTC
.	13	TRBV30	.	TRBJ1-3	CAWKAKGGNTIYF	TGTGCCTGGAAAGCTAAGGGTGGAAACACCATATATTTT
TRBD1	14	TRBV6-5	.	TRBJ2-7	CASRPGTGTYEQYF	TGTGCCAGCAGGCCCGGGACAGGCACCTACGAGCAGTACTTC
.	14	TRBV19	once	TRBJ1-2	CASSIDLSSSGYTF	TGTGCCAGTAGTATTGATCTAAGTTCCTCTGGCTACACCTTC
.	13	TRBV29-1	.	TRBJ1-2	CSTGIQGFYGYTF	TGCAGCACCGGGATCCAGGGATTCTATGGCTACACCTTC
TRBD1	15	TRBV7-9	few	TRBJ2-3	CASSLGTGGADTQYF	TGTGCCAGCAGCCTCGGGACAGGGGGCGCGGATACGCAGTATTTT
.	16	TRBV7-2	few	TRBJ1-4	CASSLGTAATNEKLFF	TGTGCCAGCAGCTTAGGGACGGCCGCAACTAATGAAAAACTGTTTTTT
TRBD1	14	TRBV4-1	.	TRBJ1-2	CASSPTGGIYGYTF	TGCGCCAGCAGCCCCACAGGGGGGATCTATGGCTACACCTTC
.	15	TRBV11-2	.	TRBJ1-4	CASSRPAQLNEKLFF	TGTGCCAGCAGCCGCCCGGCACAGCTTAATGAAAAACTGTTTTTT
.	14	TRBV19	.	TRBJ2-6	CASTRPGSDNVLTF	TGTGCCAGTACCCGCCCAGGCTCGGACAACGTCCTGACTTTC
.	14	TRBV4-1	few	TRBJ1-5	CASSLLGQLQPQHF	TGCGCCAGCAGCCTCCTAGGACAGTTGCAGCCCCAGCATTTT
.	17	TRBV15	.	TRBJ2-7	CATSRKKAGTLTYEQYF	TGTGCCACCAGCAGAAAAAAAGCCGGGACGCTTACCTACGAGCAGTACTTC
.	12	TRBV6-5	medium-sized	TRBJ1-2	CASTNPGTGYTF	TGTGCCAGCACCAACCCAGGGACAGGCTACACCTTC
.	16	TRBV13	once	TRBJ1-2	CASSFSYTQTVYGYTF	TGTGCCAGCAGCTTTAGTTATACCCAGACAGTCTATGGCTACACCTTC
.	14	TRBV19	once	TRBJ1-1	CASTLGLSNTEAFF	TGTGCCAGTACCCTTGGGCTCAGCAACACTGAAGCTTTCTTT
.	15	TRBV10-2	.	TRBJ1-5	CASSEPRGANQPQHF	TGCGCCAGCAGTGAGCCCAGAGGCGCCAATCAGCCCCAGCATTTT
.	11	TRBV6-6	.	TRBJ2-7	CASSGLYEQYF	TGTGCCAGCAGCGGCTTGTACGAGCAGTACTTC
.	14	TRBV2	.	TRBJ1-4	CATSPGNANEKLFF	TGTGCCACCAGTCCAGGGAATGCTAATGAAAAACTGTTTTTT
.	14	TRBV2	.	TRBJ2-2	CASSRQTNTGELFF	TGTGCCAGCAGCAGACAGACGAACACCGGGGAGCTGTTTTTT
.	15	TRBV25-1	.	TRBJ2-7	CASSESDYRGGEQYF	TGTGCCAGCAGTGAATCCGACTATAGAGGTGGCGAGCAGTACTTC
.	16	TRBV9	.	TRBJ1-1	CASSAIGAGGNTEAFF	TGTGCCAGCAGCGCCATAGGGGCGGGGGGGAACACTGAAGCTTTCTTT
.	15	TRBV18	few	TRBJ2-2	CASSPLEGIGGELFF	TGTGCCAGCTCACCACTGGAGGGGATCGGCGGGGAGCTGTTTTTT
.	16	TRBV10-3	.	TRBJ2-2	CAISVGNLGNTGELFF	TGTGCCATCAGTGTAGGCAATCTTGGGAACACCGGGGAGCTGTTTTTT
TRBD1	16	TRBV6-1	.	TRBJ1-5	CASSGAGTGLNQPQHF	TGTGCCAGCAGTGGCGCCGGGACAGGGCTAAATCAGCCCCAGCATTTT
TRBD1	14	TRBV5-6	.	TRBJ1-2	CASSRPGQSYGYTF	TGTGCCAGCAGCCGACCGGGACAGAGCTATGGCTACACCTTC
TRBD1	13	TRBV5-1	once	TRBJ2-7	CASSLQGGYEQYF	TGCGCCAGCAGCTTACAGGGGGGCTACGAGCAGTACTTC
TRBD1	14	TRBV5-1	.	TRBJ2-7	CASSLDRVAYEQYF	TGCGCCAGCAGCCTGGACAGGGTGGCCTACGAGCAGTACTTC
.	13	TRBV18	.	TRBJ1-2	CASSPPTRDGYTF	TGTGCCAGCTCCCCCCCCACGAGGGATGGCTACACCTTC
.	15	TRBV11-2	few	TRBJ2-2	CASRSFGGDTGELFF	TGTGCCAGCAGGTCATTTGGCGGGGACACCGGGGAGCTGTTTTTT
.	14	TRBV30	few	TRBJ2-6	CAWRYRGGANVLTF	TGTGCCTGGAGGTACAGAGGTGGGGCCAACGTCCTGACTTTC
.	14	TRBV5-5	.	TRBJ1-4	CASRTGQGNEKLFF	TGTGCCAGCAGGACTGGGCAGGGGAATGAAAAACTGTTTTTT
.	13	TRBV27	.	TRBJ1-2	CASSRSGAYGYTF	TGTGCCAGCAGTCGATCAGGGGCGTATGGCTACACCTTC
TRBD1	16	TRBV14	.	TRBJ1-3	CASSQEGTVSGNTIYF	TGTGCCAGCAGCCAAGAGGGGACAGTCTCTGGAAACACCATATATTTT
TRBD1	16	TRBV27	.	TRBJ1-6	CASSYGTGGGNSPLHF	TGTGCCAGCAGTTACGGGACAGGGGGAGGTAATTCACCCCTCCACTTT
TRBD1	13	TRBV10-1	.	TRBJ2-7	CASSPGQDYEQYF	TGCGCCAGCAGTCCGGGACAGGACTACGAGCAGTACTTC